The 13 T cell receptor beta chains reported below all come from one sample, sequenced in a study of control samples from healthy donors and cancer patients (dated by TCRdb to the early 2020s). Library construction relied on the immunoSEQ multiplex PCR assay. Not all clones reach the TCRdb copy of this immuneACCESS table, which keeps in-frame sequences only. Checked studies attribute under half of the gap to unresolved V genes and leave the rest unexplained. The sample records over 110,000 clones, about 88% of which are singletons. 8.7% of the sample comes from the top ten. The specimen was blood. The receptors come from a woman aged 25-40 years in good health.

The chain carries TRBV15 and TRBJ1-6; no firm D call. Deletions cut 0 bases from V and 7 bases from J, with 19 bases between. CDR1 is LNHNV, CDR2 YYDKDF, per germline (reference sequence). CDR3 length equals 18 residues. The CDR3 loop is CATSRDMGYQTKNSPLHF. The CDR3 coding sequence is TGTGCCACCAGCAGAGATATGGGGTACCAAACTAAAAATTCACCCCTCCACTTT.

This clone was found once. The chain employs TRBV6-5 and TRBJ2-3, with D uncertain. CDR1 and CDR2 from the germline V gene are MNHEY and SVGAGI. Trimming pared 5 bases from V and 1 base from J, leaving 7 bases between. This CDR3 region has 13 residues. CDR3 amino acids: CASSPLGTDTQYF. DNA of the CDR3: TGTGCCAGCAGTCCGCTAGGCACAGATACGCAGTATTTT.

The chain combines TRBV4-2 with TRBJ2-2; the match to TRBD2 covers 9 bases. CDR3 size: 18 residues. CDR1 and CDR2 (germline): LGHNA, YNFKEQ. J lost 6 bases, V lost 0 bases, and 11 bases had no gene match. The CDR3 is CASSQDVPREGRAGELFF. CDR3 nucleotide sequence: TGTGCCAGCAGCCAAGATGTCCCGCGGGAGGGCCGGGCCGGGGAGCTGTTTTTT.

This chain joins TRBV5-1 and TRBJ2-5; 8 positions match TRBD1. Trimming removed 4 bases from V and 0 bases from J; junction bases left unmatched: 2. Germline assignment: CDR1 SGHRS and CDR2 YFSETQ. The CDR3 sequence is 14 residues long. CDR3 in amino acids: CASSMTGDQETQYF. In nucleotides, the CDR3 is TGCGCCAGCAGCATGACAGGGGACCAAGAGACCCAGTACTTC.

The chain recombines TRBV19 with TRBJ2-7; TRBD1 is a possible D gene (6 bases). The CDR3 has 14 residues. The germline V gene has CDR1 LNHDA and CDR2 SQIVND (reference sequence). V dropped 5 bases and J dropped 1 base, with 12 bases sitting between them. The CDR3 DNA sequence: TGTGCCAGTAGTCCACAGACAGGATCCTACGAGCAGTACTTC. Translation: CASSPQTGSYEQYF.

The chain has TRBV6-6 and TRBJ1-5; D call uncertain. This CDR3 region has 14 residues. The germline V gene encodes CDR1 MNHNY and CDR2 SVGAGI (reference sequence). Trimming shortened V by 0 bases and J by 11 bases, and 14 bases separated the two germline ends. CDR3 nucleotide sequence: TGTGCCAGCAGTTACTCCCACCAGGAATCGGCCCAGCATTTT. It codes for CASSYSHQESAQHF.

The V and J genes are TRBV6-6 and TRBJ2-1; 8 bases line up with TRBD2. CDR1 and CDR2 from the germline V gene are MNHNY and SVGAGI (reference sequence). The ends lost 6 bases at V and 5 bases at J; junction bases unmatched: 12. The CDR3 is made up of 16 amino acids. The CDR3 DNA reads as TGTGCCAGCAGCCTCGGAAGCGGGAGTATCAACAATGAGCAGTTCTTC. Protein sequence: CASSLGSGSINNEQFF.

The rearrangement links TRBV10-1 to TRBJ1-2; no definite D call. Looked up from germline, CDR1 is WNHNN and CDR2 is SYGVQD (reference sequence). The V end lost 3 bases, the J end lost 6 bases, and 11 bases lay between the germline ends. This CDR3 contains 13 residues. CDR3 sequence reads: CASSEWHQHGYTF. The CDR3 DNA is TGCGCCAGCAGTGAATGGCACCAACATGGCTACACCTTC.

J is TRBJ1-2 and V is TRBV29-1; D is possibly TRBD1 (5 bases). The CDR3 extends over 13 amino acids. CDR1 SQVTM and CDR2 ANQGSEA come from the germline V gene. V gave up 0 bases and J gave up 3 bases, with 8 bases separating them. The CDR3 DNA sequence: TGCAGCGTTGAAGATCCCAGGGACTATGGCTACACCTTC. Its translation: CSVEDPRDYGYTF.

The rearrangement uses TRBV10-3 and TRBJ1-1, with 8 bases fitting TRBD1. The CDR3 covers 14 residues. Germline V CDR1 and CDR2: ENHRY, SYGVKD. The junction had 4 bases not matched to a gene; V was cut back by 3 bases and J by 4 bases. The CDR3 region has the DNA TGTGCCATCAGTGATCTTGGACAGGGCACTGAAGCTTTCTTT. Translated, it gives CAISDLGQGTEAFF.

The CDR3 sequence: CAWSVKGYGYTF. The CDR3 bases are TGTGCCTGGAGTGTAAAGGGTTATGGCTACACCTTC. The V call is TRBV30, the J call TRBJ1-2, with D unresolved. Trimming left V 0 bases short and J 5 bases short, with 7 bases between. The CDR3 is made up of 12 amino acids. Germline V CDR1 and CDR2: GTSNPN, SVGIG (reference sequence).

The chain employs TRBV19 and TRBJ1-1; D is possibly TRBD1 (5 bases). This CDR3 has 14 amino acids. The ends were cut back, 3 bases at V and 1 base at J, with 9 bases in the middle. Germline V gives CDR1 LNHDA, CDR2 SQIVND (reference sequence). Here the CDR3 DNA reads TGTGCCAGTAGTATTAGGGACCAGAACACTGAAGCTTTCTTT. It specifies CASSIRDQNTEAFF.

This clone was seen a handful of times. The V gene is TRBV4-2, the J gene TRBJ2-7; D perhaps matches TRBD2 (5 bases). V lost 1 base, J lost 6 bases, and 13 bases lay in between. This CDR3 has 14 residues. The germline CDR1 and CDR2 sequences are LGHNA and YNFKEQ. CDR3 DNA sequence: TGTGCCAGCAGCCAAGGTGGGAGTGTTCGCGAGCAGTACTTC. Translating it yields CASSQGGSVREQYF.